Sequencing of this T cell receptor beta chain was carried out in a study of cytomegalovirus exposure and HLA in healthy donors. Notes on the study in general: In a later analysis, at a false discovery rate of 0.05, about 15,000 TCR beta sequences were associated with HLA alleles.

PCR used 60 Vbeta primers and 13 Jbeta primers. Libraries were prepared by immunoSEQ multiplex PCR; TCRdb keeps only in-frame clonotypes and omits some of them. The top ten clones hold less than 4% of a sample with about 130,000 clones, roughly 70% of them seen once. This clone occurred once. Its antigen is as yet unknown. CDR3 length: 14 amino acids. V was shortened by 0 bases and J by 1 base, with 7 bases between the two germline ends. CDR1 and CDR2 (germline): GTSNPN, SVGIG (reference sequence). J is TRBJ2-4 and V is TRBV30; D gene unclear. The TCR was taken from a man aged 25 to 40 in good health and CMV-seronegative. The sequencing input was PBMCs. CDR3 sequence (DNA): TGTGCCTGGAGTGTACGCAGGGCCAAAAACATTCAGTACTTC. Translating gives CAWSVRRAKNIQYF. Full variable domain (outside the CDR3, taken from reference TRBV30 and TRBJ2-4): SQTIHQWPATLVQPVGSPLSLECTVEGTSNPNLYWYRQAAGRGLQLLFYSVGIGQISSEVPQNLSASRPQDRQFILSSKKLLLSDSGFYLCAWSVRRAKNIQYFGAGTRLSVL.